These 14 T cell receptor beta chains were all obtained from the same sample, sequenced in a study of blood T cell repertoires in COVID-19. Clones were sequenced by immunoSEQ multiplex PCR, and TCRdb holds only the in-frame ones, with some missing. The repertoire has 84,000 or so clones, 83% of them found once; the top ten carry 30% to 45%. Material: peripheral blood. The receptors stem from a man at least 80 years old with active or convalescent COVID-19.

This clone was counted a few times. The chain combines TRBV3-1 (or the pseudogene TRBV3-2) with TRBJ1-2; TRBD1 is a possible D gene (5 bases). CDR1 is LGHDT and CDR2 is YNNKEL in the germline V gene (reference sequence). The CDR3 consists of 14 residues. Between the trimmed V and J ends, which lost 0 bases and 4 bases, there was a span of 9 bases. The CDR3 DNA follows: TGTGCCAGCAGCCAAGATGGGGCCCGCTATGGCTACACCTTC. Its protein product is CASSQDGARYGYTF.

V gene TRBV6-5 combines with J gene TRBJ1-3, with TRBD1 matching over 7 bases. Germline values: CDR1 MNHEY, CDR2 SVGAGI. The CDR3 length is 14 residues. V shed 0 bases and J 7 bases; nucleotides not matched to a gene: 3. The CDR3 sequence is CASSYSTGTNTIYF. DNA for the CDR3: TGTGCCAGCAGTTACTCGACAGGGACCAACACCATATATTTT.

The chain links TRBV4-2 to TRBJ1-4, with D tentatively TRBD1 (5 bases). CDR3 length: 16 residues. The germline V gene has CDR1 LGHNA and CDR2 YNFKEQ. Trimming cost V 4 bases and J 0 bases, with 12 bases left between them. CDR3 loop: CASSPAGRTTNEKLFF. CDR3 nucleotides: TGTGCCAGCAGCCCAGCAGGGAGGACAACTAATGAAAAACTGTTTTTT.

The rearrangement links TRBV2 to TRBJ1-2; 7 nucleotides agree with TRBD1. This CDR3 spans 16 amino acids. V was clipped by 6 bases and J by 1 base; unmatched bases: 11. Germline V gives CDR1 SNHLY, CDR2 FYNNEI. For the CDR3, the DNA is TGTGCCAGCAGACCCGATTCGGGACAGTTTAACTATGGCTACACCTTC. The encoded protein is CASRPDSGQFNYGYTF.

This rearrangement joins TRBV7-2 to TRBJ2-5, with a weak D call TRBD1 (6 bases). Germline V gene data show CDR1 as SGHTA and CDR2 as FQGNSA. Trimming pared 0 bases from V and 4 bases from J, leaving 12 bases between. CDR3 length: 15 amino acids. CDR3 residues: CASSLASGVGETQYF. As DNA, the CDR3 is TGTGCCAGCAGCTTAGCGTCAGGGGTCGGAGAGACCCAGTACTTC.

In nucleotides, the CDR3 is TGCGCCAGCAGCCACCAACCCGGGACAGGGTCGCGTCAGCCCCAGCATTTT. It translates to CASSHQPGTGSRQPQHF. V gene TRBV4-1 combines with J gene TRBJ1-5; 9 bases agree with TRBD1. Germline CDR1 is MGHRA and CDR2 is YSYEKL. There are 17 residues in the CDR3. The trim removed 3 bases at V and 6 bases at J, leaving 12 bases unmatched.

The CDR3 spells CASIVKRGGLGTDTQYF. The CDR3 nucleotides read TGTGCCAGTATCGTTAAGCGGGGGGGCCTCGGCACAGATACGCAGTATTTT. V gene TRBV19 combines with J gene TRBJ2-3; 10 bases agree with TRBD2. The germline V gene encodes CDR1 LNHDA and CDR2 SQIVND (reference sequence). The CDR3 has 17 residues. Trimming took 7 bases from V and 1 from J; bases not matched to a gene: 11. The variable domain in full, with the rest retrieved from reference TRBV19 and TRBJ2-3, is DGGITQSPKYLFRKEGQNVTLSCEQNLNHDAMYWYRQDPGQGLRLIYYSQIVNDFQKGDIAEGYSVSREKKESFPLTVTSAQKNPTAFYLCASIVKRGGLGTDTQYFGPGTRLTVL.

The chain is built from TRBV7-8 and TRBJ2-1; D is unclear. V was shortened by 5 bases and J by 0 bases, with 14 bases between the two germline ends. CDR3 length: 16 residues. Germline V gene data show CDR1 as SGHVS and CDR2 as FQNEAQ. CDR3 nucleotides: TGTGCCAGCAGCCTAGGCAGGTCCGACTCCTACAATGAGCAGTTCTTC. This encodes CASSLGRSDSYNEQFF. Full variable domain (rest looked up from reference TRBV7-8 and TRBJ2-1): GAGVSQSPRYKVAKRGQDVALRCDPISGHVSLFWYQQALGQGPEFLTYFQNEAQLDKSGLPSDRFFAERPEGSVSTLKIQRTQQEDSAVYLCASSLGRSDSYNEQFFGPGTRLTVL.

The chain links TRBV11-2 to TRBJ1-1; D call uncertain. The CDR3 extends over 14 amino acids. CDR1 and CDR2 (germline): SGHAT, FQNNGV. The germline V and J ends were trimmed by 5 bases and 2 bases, with 12 bases remaining between them. CDR3 coding DNA: TGTGCCAGCAGCCCAACCAGGATTAACACTGAAGCTTTCTTT. Translated, it gives CASSPTRINTEAFF.

The V gene is TRBV27, the J gene TRBJ1-2; D possibly corresponds to TRBD1 (6 bases). Trimming removed 1 base at V and 3 bases at J, with 9 bases between. Germline CDR1 and CDR2: MNHEY and SMNVEV (reference sequence). The CDR3 length is 14 residues. The CDR3 reads CASSLYGGDYGYTF. Written as DNA, the CDR3 is TGTGCCAGCAGTTTATATGGGGGCGACTATGGCTACACCTTC.

The CDR3 DNA reads TGTGCCAGCTCACCAACGGCGGCCTACTCTGGGGCCAACGTCCTGACTTTC. Protein product: CASSPTAAYSGANVLTF. This chain uses TRBV18 with TRBJ2-6; D is uncertain. The CDR3 has 17 amino acids. The V gene's germline CDR1 is KGHSH and CDR2 LQKENI. V was clipped by 2 bases and J by 0 bases, with 11 bases between them.

This chain links TRBV27 with TRBJ2-3; TRBD1 aligns across 9 bases. This CDR3 spans 15 amino acids. Germline V gene sequence: CDR1 MNHEY, CDR2 SMNVEV (reference sequence). J lost 6 bases, V lost 5 bases, and 9 bases had no gene match. The CDR3 sequence: CASSLGTGYTDTQYF. The CDR3 region has the DNA TGTGCCAGCAGTCTAGGGACAGGGTACACGGATACGCAGTATTTT.

CDR3 bases: TGCGCCAGCAGCCAAGGATGGGGGGGTGAAAAACTGTTTTTT. Its translation: CASSQGWGGEKLFF. V is TRBV4-1 and J is TRBJ1-4, with D possibly being TRBD1 (5 bases). The CDR3 is 14 residues long. The germline V and J ends were trimmed by 1 base and 7 bases, with 10 bases remaining between them. CDR1 MGHRA and CDR2 YSYEKL come from the germline V gene.

The J gene is TRBJ2-7, the V gene TRBV2; a weak D match, TRBD1 (5 bases). Between the trimmed V and J ends, which lost 3 bases and 6 bases, there was a span of 18 bases. CDR1 and CDR2 from the germline V gene are SNHLY and FYNNEI. CDR3 size: 15 residues. The CDR3 protein is CASSERTFGHSEQYF. The CDR3 DNA reads TGTGCCAGCAGTGAGCGGACATTCGGGCACTCCGAGCAGTACTTC.